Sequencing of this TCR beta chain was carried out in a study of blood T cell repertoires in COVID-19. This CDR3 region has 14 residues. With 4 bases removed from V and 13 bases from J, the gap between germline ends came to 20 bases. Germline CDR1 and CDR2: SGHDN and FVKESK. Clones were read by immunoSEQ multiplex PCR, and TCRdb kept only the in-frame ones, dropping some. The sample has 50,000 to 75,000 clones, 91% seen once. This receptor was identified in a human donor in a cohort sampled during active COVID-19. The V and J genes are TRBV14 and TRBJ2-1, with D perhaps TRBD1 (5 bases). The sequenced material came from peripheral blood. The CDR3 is CASSPTEATGGQFF. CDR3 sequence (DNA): TGTGCCAGCAGCCCGACAGAGGCTACCGGTGGACAGTTCTTC. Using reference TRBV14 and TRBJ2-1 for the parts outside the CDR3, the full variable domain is EAGVTQFPSHSVIEKGQTVTLRCDPISGHDNLYWYRRVMGKEIKFLLHFVKESKQDESGMPNNRFLAERTGGTYSTLKVQPAELEDSGVYFCASSPTEATGGQFFGPGTRLTVL.